The 28 T cell receptor beta chains below all came from one sample that was sequenced in a study of blood T cell repertoires in COVID-19. Assay used: immunoSEQ multiplex PCR; TCRdb lists only in-frame clones, some missing. The sample gives 270,000 or so clones, 86% of which show up once; approximately 9.7% is in the top ten. The sequenced sample consisted of peripheral blood. The receptors shown here come from a man aged 35 to 55 with active or convalescent COVID-19.

This chain links TRBV2 with TRBJ2-5, with 9 bases that match TRBD2. Trimming cost V 3 bases and J 2 bases; bases outside gene matches: 7. From germline, CDR1 is SNHLY and CDR2 FYNNEI. The CDR3 totals 16 residues. CDR3 in amino acids: CASSDYSLAGQETQYF. The CDR3, as DNA: TGTGCCAGCAGTGATTATTCGCTAGCGGGGCAAGAGACCCAGTACTTC. The full variable domain, its missing parts supplied by reference TRBV2 and TRBJ2-5, is EPEVTQTPSHQVTQMGQEVILRCVPISNHLYFYWYRQILGQKVEFLVSFYNNEISEKSEIFDDQFSVERPDGSNFTLKIRSTKLEDSAMYFCASSDYSLAGQETQYFGPGTRLLVL.

This chain connects TRBV6-6 to TRBJ2-5; TRBD1 agrees at 9 bases. The CDR3 totals 15 residues. Germline trimming cut 4 bases from V and 4 bases from J; bases unmatched to any gene: 7. Per the germline V gene, CDR1 is MNHNY and CDR2 is SVGAGI (reference sequence). The CDR3 bases are TGTGCCAGCAGTTCGGGCGGGACAGGGTTAGAGACCCAGTACTTC. Encoded protein: CASSSGGTGLETQYF.

The V gene is TRBV19, the J gene TRBJ2-5, with a possible D match to TRBD2 (5 bases). CDR3 size: 13 residues. Germline assignment: CDR1 LNHDA and CDR2 SQIVND (reference sequence). The V end was cut by 4 bases, the J end by 7 bases, with 13 bases between. DNA of the CDR3: TGTGCCAGTAGTAGTACTAGAGAAGGGACCCAGTACTTC. Its protein is CASSSTREGTQYF.

This clone occurred once. In DNA, the CDR3 is TGTGCCAGTAGTAGTCGAGGGACAGGTAAAGGAGAGACCCAGTACTTC. Its translation is CASSSRGTGKGETQYF. The rearrangement uses TRBV19 and TRBJ2-5, with 8 bases identical to TRBD1. Per germline, CDR1 LNHDA and CDR2 SQIVND (reference sequence). Trimming at V came to 4 bases and at J to 4 bases, leaving 11 bases not matched to a gene. The CDR3 loop spans 16 amino acids. The variable domain in full, completed from reference TRBV19 and TRBJ2-5, reads DGGITQSPKYLFRKEGQNVTLSCEQNLNHDAMYWYRQDPGQGLRLIYYSQIVNDFQKGDIAEGYSVSREKKESFPLTVTSAQKNPTAFYLCASSSRGTGKGETQYFGPGTRLLVL.

There are a few counts of this clone. V is TRBV5-1 and J is TRBJ1-1, with 7 bases aligning to TRBD1. CDR1 is SGHRS and CDR2 is YFSETQ in the germline V gene. V was pared by 4 bases and J by 4 bases, with 10 bases of the junction left unmatched. The CDR3 spans 15 residues. The DNA for the CDR3 is TGCGCCAGCAGCCTGAAAACGACAGGGAGCACTGAAGCTTTCTTT. Protein: CASSLKTTGSTEAFF.

This clone was detected only a few times. The gene calls are TRBV18 and TRBJ1-1; 7 nucleotides line up with TRBD1. The CDR3 contains 14 residues. Unmatched junction bases numbered 5, after V lost 3 bases and J lost 4 bases. Per the germline V gene, CDR1 is KGHSH and CDR2 is LQKENI. CDR3 in amino acids: CASSPSQGITEAFF. The CDR3 coding sequence is TGTGCCAGCTCACCTTCACAGGGGATCACTGAAGCTTTCTTT. Full variable domain (remainder filled in from reference TRBV18 and TRBJ1-1): NAGVMQNPRHLVRRRGQEARLRCSPMKGHSHVYWYRQLPEEGLKFMVYLQKENIIDESGMPKERFSAEFPKEGPSILRIQQVVRGDSAAYFCASSPSQGITEAFFGQGTRLTVV.

V usage is TRBV19 and J usage is TRBJ1-2; the match to TRBD1 covers 7 bases. Trimming at V came to 4 bases and at J to 5 bases, leaving 10 bases not matched to a gene. Germline CDR1 reads LNHDA; CDR2 reads SQIVND (reference sequence). This CDR3 comprises 15 residues. The CDR3 sequence: CASSTPETGRYGYTF. The CDR3 nucleotides read TGTGCCAGTAGTACCCCCGAGACAGGGAGGTATGGCTACACCTTC.

This chain's CDR3 is CASSFGATNEKLFF. CDR3 nucleotides: TGTGCCAGCAGCTTCGGTGCAACTAATGAAAAACTGTTTTTT. V and J are TRBV5-5 and TRBJ1-4, with unresolved D. Trimming left V 2 bases short and J 0 bases short, with 5 bases between. The CDR3 is 14 amino acids. Germline assignment: CDR1 SGHKS and CDR2 YYEKEE (reference sequence).

The chain employs TRBV5-1 and TRBJ1-1; TRBD1 might be the D (5 bases). Germline V gene data show CDR1 as SGHRS and CDR2 as YFSETQ. This CDR3 is 13 amino acids long. Between the trimmed V and J ends, which lost 4 bases and 6 bases, there was a span of 13 bases. The DNA for the CDR3 is TGCGCCAGCAGCCTCGAGCGGGGGGCTGAAGCTTTCTTT. It yields the protein CASSLERGAEAFF.

V and J are TRBV10-3 and TRBJ1-2; D is unclear. V lost 3 bases, J lost 0 bases, and 11 bases lay in between. The germline gives CDR1 ENHRY, CDR2 SYGVKD. CDR3 length equals 15 residues. CDR3 coding DNA: TGTGCCATCAGTGATGGGAGGGCTTCTAACTATGGCTACACCTTC. Residues: CAISDGRASNYGYTF.

J is TRBJ1-6 and V is TRBV4-1; D is undetermined. Germline loops: CDR1 MGHRA, CDR2 YSYEKL. Trimming shortened V by 0 bases and J by 9 bases, and 12 bases separated the two germline ends. The CDR3 sequence is 15 residues long. The CDR3 reads CASSQESGGSSPLHF. CDR3 in DNA: TGCGCCAGCAGCCAAGAGTCCGGCGGCTCTTCACCCCTCCACTTT.

The genes are TRBV19 and TRBJ2-5, with 8 nucleotides matching TRBD1. The CDR3 sequence is 16 residues long. Germline lookup yields CDR1 LNHDA and CDR2 SQIVND (reference sequence). The trim removed 4 bases at V and 5 bases at J, leaving 12 bases unmatched. This chain's CDR3 is CASSTQTGANSETQYF. Written as DNA, the CDR3 is TGTGCCAGTAGTACTCAGACAGGGGCGAATTCCGAGACCCAGTACTTC.

The V gene is TRBV18, the J gene TRBJ2-2, with TRBD2 as a possible D gene (5 bases). Trimming removed 7 bases from V and 5 bases from J, with 20 bases in between. Germline V gene lookup returns CDR1 KGHSH and CDR2 LQKENI. The CDR3 is 16 residues long. The CDR3 sequence is CASCPEGATETGELFF. In nucleotides, the CDR3 is TGTGCCAGCTGCCCAGAGGGAGCGACTGAAACCGGGGAGCTGTTTTTT.

This clone was seen a few times. The rearrangement uses TRBV19 and TRBJ2-4, with 7 bases lining up with TRBD1. Germline CDR1 is LNHDA and CDR2 is SQIVND (reference sequence). V lost 5 bases and J lost 0; bases outside the gene matches: 16. This CDR3 comprises 19 residues. The CDR3, as DNA: TGTGCCAGTAGTTCGGCCGGGACAGAAGTACATCTAGCCAAAAACATTCAGTACTTC. Translated, it gives CASSSAGTEVHLAKNIQYF.

This sequence joins TRBV19 and TRBJ1-1; a weak D match, TRBD1 (6 bases). The germline V gene encodes CDR1 LNHDA and CDR2 SQIVND (reference sequence). The CDR3 loop spans 15 amino acids. Trimming pared 3 bases from V and 0 bases from J, leaving 11 bases between. The DNA for the CDR3 is TGTGCCAGTAGTATGAAGACAGGAGTGAACACTGAAGCTTTCTTT. Translated: CASSMKTGVNTEAFF.

The chain joins TRBV10-2 to TRBJ1-6; maybe TRBD1 (5 bases). The CDR3 extends over 13 amino acids. The germline V gene encodes CDR1 WSHSY and CDR2 SAAADI. Trimming cost V 6 bases and J 10 bases, with 13 bases left between them. The CDR3 sequence: CASSTQSGSPLHF. CDR3 coding DNA: TGCGCCAGCAGCACCCAGTCAGGGTCACCCCTCCACTTT.

This clone was counted a few times. Compared with germline, one end of the junction differs, possibly owing to a read error. This chain uses TRBV7-7 with TRBJ2-1; TRBD2 matches at 11 bases. Looked up from germline, CDR1 is SSHAT and CDR2 is FNYEAQ (reference sequence). CDR3 size: 15 residues. The CDR3 loop reads CASSETSGIGNEQFF. DNA of the CDR3: TGTGCTAGCAGCGAGACTAGCGGGATAGGGAATGAGCAGTTCTTC.

The chain has TRBV10-1 and TRBJ2-1, with TRBD2 identical over 11 bases. V gave up 4 bases and J gave up 9 bases; unmatched junction bases: 8. This CDR3 region has 15 residues. The germline V gene has CDR1 WNHNN and CDR2 SYGVQD (reference sequence). The DNA of the CDR3 is TGCGCCAGCAGTGTCGGGACTAGCGGTCTTGGTGAGCAGTTCTTC. Protein sequence: CASSVGTSGLGEQFF.

The chain has TRBV5-1 and TRBJ1-4; 10 nucleotides agree with TRBD1. V shed 0 bases and J 2 bases; nucleotides not matched to a gene: 4. Germline lookup yields CDR1 SGHRS and CDR2 YFSETQ. The CDR3 totals 17 residues. The CDR3 here is CASSLGMGQGTNEKLFF. In DNA, the CDR3 is TGCGCCAGCAGCTTGGGTATGGGACAGGGGACTAATGAAAAACTGTTTTTT.

The V and J genes are TRBV5-1 and TRBJ2-5; 9 positions agree with TRBD2. V was clipped by 0 bases and J by 10 bases; unmatched bases: 10. Per germline, CDR1 SGHRS and CDR2 YFSETQ. The CDR3 has 15 residues. This chain's CDR3 is CASSLDVSGRGSQYF. For the CDR3, the DNA is TGCGCCAGCAGCTTGGATGTTAGCGGGAGAGGTAGCCAGTACTTC.

V is TRBV19 and J is TRBJ2-1; no definite D call. Germline V lookup: CDR1 LNHDA, CDR2 SQIVND (reference sequence). The CDR3 runs to 13 residues. Trimming pared 8 bases from V and 4 bases from J, leaving 12 bases between. The CDR3 region is CASCGQMYNEQFF. CDR3 DNA sequence: TGTGCCAGTTGCGGTCAGATGTACAATGAGCAGTTCTTC.

This clone has just a few counts. This sequence joins TRBV30 and TRBJ1-2; 7 bases fit TRBD1. V lost 1 base and J lost 4; bases outside the gene matches: 3. This CDR3 region has 13 residues. Germline values: CDR1 GTSNPN, CDR2 SVGIG (reference sequence). The CDR3 DNA reads as TGTGCCTGGAGTGCGCCAGGGGGCTATGGCTACACCTTC. It translates to CAWSAPGGYGYTF.

This clone was observed a single time. The chain is built from TRBV3-1 (or the pseudogene TRBV3-2) and TRBJ1-5; the match to TRBD1 covers 8 bases. Trimming removed 4 bases from V and 7 bases from J; junction bases left unmatched: 9. CDR3 length equals 15 residues. Germline V gene data show CDR1 as LGHDT and CDR2 as YNNKEL (reference sequence). The CDR3: CASSLRTGPGQPQHF. The CDR3 DNA is TGTGCCAGCAGCCTGAGGACAGGGCCGGGGCAGCCCCAGCATTTT.

V gene TRBV30 combines with J gene TRBJ1-4; 7 nucleotides agree with TRBD1. The CDR3 extends over 15 amino acids. Germline V gene sequence: CDR1 GTSNPN, CDR2 SVGIG (reference sequence). The J segment lost 3 bases and the V segment lost 4 bases, leaving 8 bases of the junction unmatched. The CDR3 coding sequence is TGTGCCTGGACCCCATGGGGACAGTCTAATGAAAAACTGTTTTTT. Its protein is CAWTPWGQSNEKLFF.

The chain employs TRBV5-5 and TRBJ1-4; 7 nucleotides match TRBD1. Germline V gives CDR1 SGHKS, CDR2 YYEKEE (reference sequence). Unmatched junction bases numbered 12, after V lost 3 bases and J lost 10 bases. This CDR3 region has 15 residues. The CDR3 DNA reads as TGTGCCAGCAGCTCCAGGGGGACAACCGGGGCAAAACTGTTTTTT. Translating it yields CASSSRGTTGAKLFF.

The V call is TRBV30, the J call TRBJ1-4; maybe TRBD1 (6 bases). The CDR3 length is 14 residues. V was clipped by 3 bases and J by 8 bases, with 16 bases between them. Germline CDR1 and CDR2: GTSNPN and SVGIG (reference sequence). The CDR3 is CAWSLQGVQEKLFF. CDR3 in DNA: TGTGCCTGGAGCCTACAGGGAGTCCAGGAAAAACTGTTTTTT.

This chain uses TRBV18 with TRBJ2-1; 11 nucleotides align to TRBD1. J lost 4 bases, V lost 6 bases, and 5 bases had no gene match. Germline CDR1 and CDR2: KGHSH and LQKENI. The CDR3 consists of 15 residues. CDR3 sequence (DNA): TGTGCCAGCTCCCGAGGGGACAGGGGGTACAATGAGCAGTTCTTC. Translated, it gives CASSRGDRGYNEQFF. Combining the CDR3 with reference TRBV18 and TRBJ2-1 gives the whole variable domain NAGVMQNPRHLVRRRGQEARLRCSPMKGHSHVYWYRQLPEEGLKFMVYLQKENIIDESGMPKERFSAEFPKEGPSILRIQQVVRGDSAAYFCASSRGDRGYNEQFFGPGTRLTVL.

With regard to this clone: Other DNA sequences in the sample encode the same CDR3. The rearrangement joins TRBV24-1 to TRBJ1-2, with 8 positions matching TRBD1. The V gene end was trimmed by 4 bases and the J gene end by 1 base; junction bases not matched to a gene: 4. Germline CDR1 KGHDR, CDR2 SFDVKD. This CDR3 region has 15 residues. The CDR3 DNA reads as TGTGCCACCAGTGACCCCGGACAGGGTAACTATGGCTACACCTTC. As protein: CATSDPGQGNYGYTF.